Following are 6 T cell receptor beta chains from one sample sequenced in a study of blood T cell repertoires in COVID-19. Using immunoSEQ multiplex PCR, the repertoire was profiled, and TCRdb retains in-frame clones only, with some absent. The table includes under 350,000 clones, 80% to 90% detected once. Material: PBMCs or T cells enriched from blood (not recorded which). Receptors were obtained from a woman aged 35 to 49 with acute COVID-19.

The chain carries TRBV4-1 and TRBJ1-4, with D maybe TRBD1 (5 bases). The CDR3 sequence is 16 residues long. Germline-derived CDR1 and CDR2 are MGHRA and YSYEKL. V was clipped by 0 bases and J by 5 bases, with 13 bases between them. The CDR3 region is CASSQDLGGTNEKLFF. The CDR3 DNA sequence: TGCGCCAGCAGCCAAGATTTGGGGGGAACAAATGAAAAACTGTTTTTT.

This clone was picked up a small number of times. The CDR3 sequence is CASSLRTGGGGYTF. The DNA of the CDR3 is TGTGCCAGCAGTTTACGGACAGGGGGAGGCGGCTACACCTTC. This chain uses TRBV27 with TRBJ1-2, with TRBD1 matching over 10 bases. This CDR3 has 14 residues. Germline V gene sequence: CDR1 MNHEY, CDR2 SMNVEV (reference sequence). V was clipped by 2 bases and J by 8 bases; unmatched bases: 5.

The rearrangement uses TRBV6-5 and TRBJ1-5; D gene unclear. CDR1 is MNHEY and CDR2 is SVGAGI in the germline V gene. V was clipped by 6 bases and J by 0 bases, with 12 bases between them. The CDR3 has 15 amino acids. CDR3 sequence (DNA): TGTGCCAGCAGAAGTCAGATCCATAGCAATCAGCCCCAGCATTTT. Translated: CASRSQIHSNQPQHF.

This clone was observed a few times. The chain carries TRBV4-2 and TRBJ2-1, with 11 bases that match TRBD2. Looked up from germline, CDR1 is LGHNA and CDR2 is YNFKEQ. Germline trimming cut 1 base from V and 2 bases from J; bases unmatched to any gene: 4. There are 17 residues in the CDR3. CDR3: CASSQATSGRTYNEQFF. The CDR3 nucleotides are TGTGCCAGCAGCCAAGCTACTAGCGGGAGAACCTACAATGAGCAGTTCTTC.

The chain joins TRBV29-1 to TRBJ1-2; the D is unclear. The germline V gene has CDR1 SQVTM and CDR2 ANQGSEA. The CDR3 length is 12 residues. The germline V and J ends were trimmed by 3 bases and 3 bases, with 8 bases remaining between them. CDR3 residues: CSVDRHDYGYTF. In DNA, the CDR3 is TGCAGCGTTGATAGACATGACTATGGCTACACCTTC. Supplemented by reference TRBV29-1 and TRBJ1-2, the full variable domain reads SAVISQKPSRDICQRGTSLTIQCQVDSQVTMMFWYRQQPGQSLTLIATANQGSEATYESGFVIDKFPISRPNLTFSTLTVSNMSPEDSSIYLCSVDRHDYGYTFGSGTRLTVV.

The chain has TRBV5-1 and TRBJ1-1, with 9 positions matching TRBD1. The CDR3 has 16 residues. The junction had 6 bases not matched to a gene; V was cut back by 3 bases and J by 0 bases. Germline values: CDR1 SGHRS, CDR2 YFSETQ. This CDR3 is CASSWTGARMNTEAFF. In DNA form, the CDR3 reads TGCGCCAGCAGCTGGACAGGGGCGAGGATGAACACTGAAGCTTTCTTT.